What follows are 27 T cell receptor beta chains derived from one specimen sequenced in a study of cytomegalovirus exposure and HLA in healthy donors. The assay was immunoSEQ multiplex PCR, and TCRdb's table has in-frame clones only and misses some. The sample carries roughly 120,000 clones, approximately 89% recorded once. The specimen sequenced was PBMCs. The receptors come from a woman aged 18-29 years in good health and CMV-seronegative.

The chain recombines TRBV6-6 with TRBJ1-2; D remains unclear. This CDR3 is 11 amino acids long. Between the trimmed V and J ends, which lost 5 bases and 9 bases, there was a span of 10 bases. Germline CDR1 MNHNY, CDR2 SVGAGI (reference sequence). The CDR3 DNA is TGTGCCAGCAGTCCGGAGGAGAGCTACACCTTC. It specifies CASSPEESYTF.

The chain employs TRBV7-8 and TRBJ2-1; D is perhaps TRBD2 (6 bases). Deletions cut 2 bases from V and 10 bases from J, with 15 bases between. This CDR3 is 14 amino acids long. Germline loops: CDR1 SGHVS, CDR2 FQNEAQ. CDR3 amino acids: CASSLNPSGGEQFF. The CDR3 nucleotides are TGTGCCAGCAGCTTAAACCCTTCTGGAGGGGAGCAGTTCTTC.

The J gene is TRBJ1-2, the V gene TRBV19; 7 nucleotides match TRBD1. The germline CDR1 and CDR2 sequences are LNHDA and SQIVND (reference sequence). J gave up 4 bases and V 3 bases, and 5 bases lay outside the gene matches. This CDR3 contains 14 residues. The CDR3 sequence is CASSIGQASYGYTF. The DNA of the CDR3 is TGTGCCAGTAGTATCGGACAGGCATCCTATGGCTACACCTTC.

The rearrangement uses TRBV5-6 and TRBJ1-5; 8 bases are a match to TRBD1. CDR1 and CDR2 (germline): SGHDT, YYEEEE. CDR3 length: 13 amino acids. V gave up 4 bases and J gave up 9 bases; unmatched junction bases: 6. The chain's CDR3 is CASSQAGGRPQHF. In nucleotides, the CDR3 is TGTGCCAGCAGCCAAGCAGGGGGCAGGCCCCAGCATTTT.

CDR3 protein: CASSLLGARGSPLHF. Here the CDR3 DNA reads TGTGCCAGCAGTTTATTAGGGGCTAGGGGGTCACCCCTCCACTTT. This rearrangement joins TRBV27 to TRBJ1-6; TRBD1 is a possible D gene (6 bases). The CDR3 consists of 15 residues. In germline, CDR1 is MNHEY, CDR2 SMNVEV (reference sequence). Trimming left V 1 base short and J 10 bases short, with 14 bases between.

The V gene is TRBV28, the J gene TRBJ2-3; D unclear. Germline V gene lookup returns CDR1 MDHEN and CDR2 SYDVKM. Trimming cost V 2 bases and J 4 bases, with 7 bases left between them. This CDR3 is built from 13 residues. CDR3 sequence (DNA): TGTGCCAGCAGTTTAGGGCAGGCAGATACGCAGTATTTT. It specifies CASSLGQADTQYF.

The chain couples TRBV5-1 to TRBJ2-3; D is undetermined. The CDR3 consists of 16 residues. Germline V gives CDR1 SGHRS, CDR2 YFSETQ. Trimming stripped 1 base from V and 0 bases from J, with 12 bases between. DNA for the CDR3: TGCGCCAGCAGCTTGTATGTACAGCCAAGCACAGATACGCAGTATTTT. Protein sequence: CASSLYVQPSTDTQYF.

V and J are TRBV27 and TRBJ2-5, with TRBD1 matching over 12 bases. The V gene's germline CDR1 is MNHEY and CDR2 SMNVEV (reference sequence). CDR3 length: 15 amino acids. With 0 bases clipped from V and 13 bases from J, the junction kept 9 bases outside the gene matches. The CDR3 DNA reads TGTGCCAGCAGTTTATCGGCGGGACAGGGGGCGCCGCGGTACTTC. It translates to CASSLSAGQGAPRYF.

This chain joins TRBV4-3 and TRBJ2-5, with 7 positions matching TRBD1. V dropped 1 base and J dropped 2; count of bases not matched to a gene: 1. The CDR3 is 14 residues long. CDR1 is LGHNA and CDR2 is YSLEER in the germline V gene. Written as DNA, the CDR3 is TGCGCCAGCAGCCAAGGGGACAGTCAAGAGACCCAGTACTTC. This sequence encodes CASSQGDSQETQYF.

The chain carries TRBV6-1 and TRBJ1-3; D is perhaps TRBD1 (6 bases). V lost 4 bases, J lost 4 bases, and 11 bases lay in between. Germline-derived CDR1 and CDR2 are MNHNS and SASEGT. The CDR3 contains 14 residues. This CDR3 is CASSASGQGNTIYF. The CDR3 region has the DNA TGTGCCAGCAGTGCCTCGGGACAAGGAAACACCATATATTTT.

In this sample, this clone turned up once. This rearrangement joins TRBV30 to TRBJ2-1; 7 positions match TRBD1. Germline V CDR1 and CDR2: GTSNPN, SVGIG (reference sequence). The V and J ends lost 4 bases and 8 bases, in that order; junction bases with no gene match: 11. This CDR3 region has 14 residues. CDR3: CAWTQGGFVDEQFF. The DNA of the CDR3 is TGTGCCTGGACCCAAGGGGGCTTTGTGGATGAGCAGTTCTTC.

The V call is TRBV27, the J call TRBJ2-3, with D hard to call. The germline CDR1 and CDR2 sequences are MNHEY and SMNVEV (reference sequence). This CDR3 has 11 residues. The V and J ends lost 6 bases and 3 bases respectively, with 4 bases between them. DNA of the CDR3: TGTGCCAGCAGGGAGACAGATACGCAGTATTTT. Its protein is CASRETDTQYF.

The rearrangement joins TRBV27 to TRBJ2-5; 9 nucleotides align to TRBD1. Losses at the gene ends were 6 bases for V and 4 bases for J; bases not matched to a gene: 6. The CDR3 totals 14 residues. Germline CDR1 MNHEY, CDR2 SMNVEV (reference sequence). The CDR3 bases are TGTGCCAGCAGGGGACAGGGTGGCCGAGAGACCCAGTACTTC. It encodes CASRGQGGRETQYF.

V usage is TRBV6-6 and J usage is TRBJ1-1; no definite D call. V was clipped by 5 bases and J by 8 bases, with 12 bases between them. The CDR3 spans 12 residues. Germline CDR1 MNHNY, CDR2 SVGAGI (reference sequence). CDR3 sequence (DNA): TGTGCCAGCAGTCGTCCCAGCGAGGAAGCTTTCTTT. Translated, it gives CASSRPSEEAFF.

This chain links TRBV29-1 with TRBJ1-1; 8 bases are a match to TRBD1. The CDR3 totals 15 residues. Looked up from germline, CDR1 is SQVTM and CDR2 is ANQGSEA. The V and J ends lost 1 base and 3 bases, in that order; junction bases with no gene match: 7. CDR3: CSVEGTGKRDTEAFF. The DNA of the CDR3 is TGCAGCGTTGAAGGGACAGGGAAGAGGGACACTGAAGCTTTCTTT.

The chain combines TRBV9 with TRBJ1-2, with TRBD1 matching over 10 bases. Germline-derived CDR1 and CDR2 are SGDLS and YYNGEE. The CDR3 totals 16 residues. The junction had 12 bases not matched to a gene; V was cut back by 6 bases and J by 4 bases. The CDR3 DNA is TGTGCCAGCAACCCTGAGCCGGGACAGGGGACCTATGGCTACACCTTC. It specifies CASNPEPGQGTYGYTF. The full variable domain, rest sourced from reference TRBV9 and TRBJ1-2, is DSGVTQTPKHLITATGQRVTLRCSPRSGDLSVYWYQQSLDQGLQFLIQYYNGEERAKGNILERFSAQQFPDLHSELNLSSLELGDSALYFCASNPEPGQGTYGYTFGSGTRLTVV.

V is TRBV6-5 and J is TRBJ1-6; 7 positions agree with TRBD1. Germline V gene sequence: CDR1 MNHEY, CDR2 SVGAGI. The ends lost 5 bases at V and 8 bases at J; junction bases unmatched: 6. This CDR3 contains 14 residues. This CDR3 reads CASSPGTADSPLHF. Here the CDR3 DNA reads TGTGCCAGCAGTCCCGGGACAGCGGATTCACCCCTCCACTTT.

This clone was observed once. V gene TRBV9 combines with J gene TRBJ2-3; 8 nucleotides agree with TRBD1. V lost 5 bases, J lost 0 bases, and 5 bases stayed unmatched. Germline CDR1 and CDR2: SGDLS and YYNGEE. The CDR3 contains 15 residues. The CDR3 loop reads CASSQGQDSTDTQYF. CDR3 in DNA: TGTGCCAGCAGTCAGGGACAGGATAGCACAGATACGCAGTATTTT.

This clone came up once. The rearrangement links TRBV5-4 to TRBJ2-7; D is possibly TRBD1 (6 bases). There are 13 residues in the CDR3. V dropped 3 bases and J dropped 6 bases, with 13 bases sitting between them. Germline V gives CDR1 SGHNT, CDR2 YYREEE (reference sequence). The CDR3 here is CASSWRTVGEQYF. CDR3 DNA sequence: TGTGCCAGCAGCTGGAGGACAGTGGGCGAGCAGTACTTC.

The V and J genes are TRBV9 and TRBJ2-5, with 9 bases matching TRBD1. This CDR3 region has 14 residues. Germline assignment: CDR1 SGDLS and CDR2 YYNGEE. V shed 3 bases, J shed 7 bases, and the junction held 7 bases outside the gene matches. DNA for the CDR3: TGTGCCAGCAGCGCTAGGACAGGGGAAGGGACCCAGTACTTC. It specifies CASSARTGEGTQYF.

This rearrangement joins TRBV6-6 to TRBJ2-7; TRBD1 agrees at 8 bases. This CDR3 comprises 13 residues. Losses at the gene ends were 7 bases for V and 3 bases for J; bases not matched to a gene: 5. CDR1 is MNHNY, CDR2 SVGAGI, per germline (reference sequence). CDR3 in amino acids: CASKKGQDYEQYF. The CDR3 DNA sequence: TGTGCCAGCAAAAAGGGACAGGACTACGAGCAGTACTTC.

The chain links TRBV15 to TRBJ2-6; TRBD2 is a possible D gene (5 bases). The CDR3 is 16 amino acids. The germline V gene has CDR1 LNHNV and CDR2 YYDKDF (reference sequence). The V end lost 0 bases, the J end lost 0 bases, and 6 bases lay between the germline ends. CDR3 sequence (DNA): TGTGCCACCAGCAGAGATGAGGGCTCTGGGGCCAACGTCCTGACTTTC. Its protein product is CATSRDEGSGANVLTF. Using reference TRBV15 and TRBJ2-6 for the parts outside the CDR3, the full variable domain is DAMVIQNPRYQVTQFGKPVTLSCSQTLNHNVMYWYQQKSSQAPKLLFHYYDKDFNNEADTPDNFQSRRPNTSFCFLDIRSPGLGDTAMYLCATSRDEGSGANVLTFGAGSRLTVL.

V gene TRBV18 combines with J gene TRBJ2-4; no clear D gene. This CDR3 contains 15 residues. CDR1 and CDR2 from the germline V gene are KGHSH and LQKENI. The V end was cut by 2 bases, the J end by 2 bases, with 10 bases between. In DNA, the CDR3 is TGTGCCAGCTCACCAGACCTAGAGACCAAAAACATTCAGTACTTC. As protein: CASSPDLETKNIQYF.

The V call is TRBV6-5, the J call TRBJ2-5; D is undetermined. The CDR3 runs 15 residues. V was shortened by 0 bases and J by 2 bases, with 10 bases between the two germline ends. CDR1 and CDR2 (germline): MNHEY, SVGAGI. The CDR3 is CASSYSRNRQETQYF. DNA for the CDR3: TGTGCCAGCAGTTACTCGAGGAACCGACAAGAGACCCAGTACTTC.

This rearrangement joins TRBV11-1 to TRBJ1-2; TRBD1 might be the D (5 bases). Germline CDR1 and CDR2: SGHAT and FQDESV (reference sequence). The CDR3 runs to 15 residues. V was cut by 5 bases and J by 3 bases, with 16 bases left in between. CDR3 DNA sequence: TGTGCCAGCAGCAAAGGGGTCGGAAATCACTATGGCTACACCTTC. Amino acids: CASSKGVGNHYGYTF.

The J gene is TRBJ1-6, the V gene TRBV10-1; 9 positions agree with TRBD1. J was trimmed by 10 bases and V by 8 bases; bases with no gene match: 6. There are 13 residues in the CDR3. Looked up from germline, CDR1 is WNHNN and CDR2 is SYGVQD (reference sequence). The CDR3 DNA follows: TGCGCCAGCCGCCGGGACAGGGACTCACCCCTCCACTTT. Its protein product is CASRRDRDSPLHF.

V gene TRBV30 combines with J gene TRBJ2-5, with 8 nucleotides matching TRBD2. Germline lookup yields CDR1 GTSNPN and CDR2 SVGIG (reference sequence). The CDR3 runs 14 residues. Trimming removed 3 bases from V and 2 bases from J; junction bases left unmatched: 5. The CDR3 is CAWRVAGPQETQYF. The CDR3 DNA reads TGTGCCTGGAGGGTAGCGGGACCACAAGAGACCCAGTACTTC.